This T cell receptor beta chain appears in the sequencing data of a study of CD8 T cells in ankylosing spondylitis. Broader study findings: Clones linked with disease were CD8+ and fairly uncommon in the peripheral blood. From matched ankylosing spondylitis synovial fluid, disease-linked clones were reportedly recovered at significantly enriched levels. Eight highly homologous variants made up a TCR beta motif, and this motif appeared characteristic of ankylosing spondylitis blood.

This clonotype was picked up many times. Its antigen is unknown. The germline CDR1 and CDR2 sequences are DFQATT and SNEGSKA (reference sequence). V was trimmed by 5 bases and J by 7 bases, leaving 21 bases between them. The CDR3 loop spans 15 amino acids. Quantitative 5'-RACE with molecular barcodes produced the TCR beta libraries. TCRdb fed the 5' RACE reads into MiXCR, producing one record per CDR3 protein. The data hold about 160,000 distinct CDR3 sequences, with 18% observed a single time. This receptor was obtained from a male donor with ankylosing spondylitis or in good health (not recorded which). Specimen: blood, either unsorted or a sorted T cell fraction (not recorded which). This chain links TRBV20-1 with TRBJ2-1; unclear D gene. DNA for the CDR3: TGCAGTGCTCTGGAAGGATTTCGGTCGGAAAATGAGCAGTTCTTC. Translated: CSALEGFRSENEQFF.